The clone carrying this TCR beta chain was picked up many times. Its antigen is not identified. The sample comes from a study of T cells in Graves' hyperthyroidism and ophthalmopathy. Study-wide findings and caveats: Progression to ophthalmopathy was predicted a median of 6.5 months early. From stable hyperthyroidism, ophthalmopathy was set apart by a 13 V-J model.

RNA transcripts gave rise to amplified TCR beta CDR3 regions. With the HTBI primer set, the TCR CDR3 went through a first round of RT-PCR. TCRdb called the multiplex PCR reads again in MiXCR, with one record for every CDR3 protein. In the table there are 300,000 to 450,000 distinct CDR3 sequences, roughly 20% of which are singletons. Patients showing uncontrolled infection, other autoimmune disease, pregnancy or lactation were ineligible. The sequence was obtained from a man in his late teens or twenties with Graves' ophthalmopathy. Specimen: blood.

CDR3 region: CASSLVPHGGETYEQYF. The CDR3, as DNA: TGTGCCAGCAGCTTAGTTCCACACGGGGGTGAGACCTACGAGCAGTACTTC. The chain joins TRBV11-1 to TRBJ2-7, with TRBD2 as a possible D gene (6 bases). Germline V CDR1 and CDR2: SGHAT, FQDESV (reference sequence). The V gene lost 1 base and the J gene lost 2 bases, with 18 bases spanning the gap. The CDR3 runs to 17 residues.